These 29 T cell receptor beta chains were sequenced from one sample in a study of cytomegalovirus exposure and HLA in healthy donors. Amplification used 60 Vbeta primers and 13 Jbeta primers. The method was immunoSEQ multiplex PCR; TCRdb's version includes in-frame clones alone and lacks a portion of them. The sample carries some 130,000 clones, roughly 80% recorded once. Sequencing used PBMCs. The receptor source for this set is a man younger than 45 in good health and CMV-seronegative.

V is TRBV6-1 and J is TRBJ2-3, with a tentative D call TRBD2 (5 bases). The germline V and J ends were trimmed by 5 bases and 5 bases, with 17 bases remaining between them. This CDR3 spans 15 amino acids. Germline CDR1 is MNHNS and CDR2 is SASEGT. The CDR3 coding sequence is TGTGCCAGCAGTCCCCTACGGGGTCCAGGAGATACGCAGTATTTT. This gives the protein CASSPLRGPGDTQYF.

V is TRBV29-1 and J is TRBJ2-7; 8 bases line up with TRBD1. Unmatched junction bases numbered 4, after V lost 3 bases and J lost 0 bases. From germline, CDR1 is SQVTM and CDR2 ANQGSEA. The CDR3 contains 14 residues. This CDR3 is CSVEDRVSSYEQYF. The CDR3 nucleotides are TGCAGCGTTGAGGACAGGGTTAGCTCCTACGAGCAGTACTTC.

The chain combines TRBV19 with TRBJ1-1; 7 bases map to TRBD1. Trimming cost V 5 bases and J 4 bases; bases outside gene matches: 4. CDR3 length: 13 amino acids. Germline CDR1 is LNHDA and CDR2 is SQIVND (reference sequence). CDR3 amino acids: CASSPQGPTEAFF. Written as DNA, the CDR3 is TGTGCCAGTAGTCCACAGGGGCCCACTGAAGCTTTCTTT.

The chain has TRBV27 and TRBJ2-5, with D perhaps TRBD1 (5 bases). Trimming stripped 2 bases from V and 1 base from J, with 8 bases between. The CDR3 is 14 amino acids. Germline lookup yields CDR1 MNHEY and CDR2 SMNVEV (reference sequence). The CDR3 here is CASSLGAAQETQYF. Here the CDR3 DNA reads TGTGCCAGCAGTTTAGGGGCAGCCCAAGAGACCCAGTACTTC.

V is TRBV9 and J is TRBJ2-1, with D tentatively TRBD2 (5 bases). Germline loops: CDR1 SGDLS, CDR2 YYNGEE. V was cut by 0 bases and J by 0 bases, with 10 bases left in between. This CDR3 comprises 16 residues. In nucleotides, the CDR3 is TGTGCCAGCAGCGTAGCCACGGGAAGCTCCTACAATGAGCAGTTCTTC. This codes for CASSVATGSSYNEQFF.

This rearrangement joins TRBV11-2 to TRBJ2-3; D unclear. This CDR3 comprises 16 residues. The germline V gene encodes CDR1 SGHAT and CDR2 FQNNGV. V was pared by 5 bases and J by 0 bases, with 15 bases between. The CDR3 region is CASSPLTGGSTDTQYF. The CDR3 nucleotides read TGTGCCAGCAGCCCATTGACGGGTGGGAGCACAGATACGCAGTATTTT.

This sequence joins TRBV29-1 and TRBJ1-2; maybe TRBD1 (6 bases). V shed 4 bases and J shed 7 bases, with 13 bases lying between them. The CDR3 loop spans 12 amino acids. In germline, CDR1 is SQVTM, CDR2 ANQGSEA. The CDR3 loop is CSVGGGAGGYTF. CDR3 sequence (DNA): TGCAGCGTTGGAGGGGGGGCTGGTGGCTACACCTTC. The full variable domain, its missing parts supplied by reference TRBV29-1 and TRBJ1-2, is SAVISQKPSRDICQRGTSLTIQCQVDSQVTMMFWYRQQPGQSLTLIATANQGSEATYESGFVIDKFPISRPNLTFSTLTVSNMSPEDSSIYLCSVGGGAGGYTFGSGTRLTVV.

CDR3 nucleotides: TGCGCCAGCAGCTTGGCCGGCGGGACAGGGGACGAGCAGTACTTC. It codes for CASSLAGGTGDEQYF. The J gene is TRBJ2-7, the V gene TRBV5-1; 10 bases align to TRBD1. With 0 bases clipped from V and 5 bases from J, the junction kept 5 bases outside the gene matches. The CDR3 totals 15 residues. Germline CDR1 SGHRS, CDR2 YFSETQ.

The sample holds a few counts of this clone. This sequence joins TRBV30 and TRBJ2-3; D unclear. V lost 2 bases, J lost 0 bases, and 9 bases lay in between. CDR1 GTSNPN and CDR2 SVGIG come from the germline V gene (reference sequence). The CDR3 spans 14 residues. The CDR3 nucleotides read TGTGCCTGGAGTAGAATGCGGAGCACAGATACGCAGTATTTT. This sequence encodes CAWSRMRSTDTQYF.

This chain connects TRBV29-1 to TRBJ1-2, with D tentatively TRBD1 (5 bases). Germline CDR1 is SQVTM and CDR2 is ANQGSEA. V lost 4 bases and J 4 bases, leaving 13 bases between the germline ends. The CDR3 is 13 amino acids. The CDR3 reads CSVGGGYSYGYTF. CDR3 nucleotide sequence: TGCAGCGTTGGGGGGGGGTATAGCTATGGCTACACCTTC.

This rearrangement joins TRBV30 to TRBJ2-7; D remains ambiguous. V dropped 0 bases and J dropped 5 bases, with 5 bases sitting between them. Germline assignment: CDR1 GTSNPN and CDR2 SVGIG (reference sequence). This CDR3 is built from 11 residues. For the CDR3, the DNA is TGTGCCTGGAGTGTACAGAACGAGCAGTACTTC. Translation: CAWSVQNEQYF.

The chain recombines TRBV27 with TRBJ2-1, with 14 nucleotides matching TRBD2. Germline V gene lookup returns CDR1 MNHEY and CDR2 SMNVEV (reference sequence). The CDR3 sequence is 17 residues long. V was pared by 3 bases and J by 3 bases, with 4 bases of the junction left unmatched. The CDR3 coding sequence is TGTGCCAGCAGTTTCTGGACTAGCGGGGGGCTCTACAATGAGCAGTTCTTC. It yields the protein CASSFWTSGGLYNEQFF.

J is TRBJ2-2 and V is TRBV5-1; D is possibly TRBD1 (5 bases). The CDR3 extends over 15 amino acids. Germline lookup yields CDR1 SGHRS and CDR2 YFSETQ. Trimming stripped 0 bases from V and 3 bases from J, with 9 bases between. In DNA form, the CDR3 reads TGCGCCAGCAGCTTGGGACAGACTTACACCGGGGAGCTGTTTTTT. Protein product: CASSLGQTYTGELFF.

This chain uses TRBV14 with TRBJ2-1, with a possible D match to TRBD1 (7 bases). The CDR3 spans 17 residues. The germline gives CDR1 SGHDN, CDR2 FVKESK. V lost 6 bases to trimming and J lost 4 bases, with 22 bases between them. The CDR3 reads CASRGTLGQEGYNEQFF. CDR3 DNA sequence: TGTGCCAGCAGGGGGACTCTTGGACAGGAGGGATACAATGAGCAGTTCTTC.

The genes are TRBV29-1 and TRBJ1-1, with 8 bases matching TRBD1. The germline V gene encodes CDR1 SQVTM and CDR2 ANQGSEA. Trimming cost V 2 bases and J 1 base; bases outside gene matches: 6. The CDR3 length is 15 residues. The CDR3 here is CSVETPQGANTEAFF. CDR3 coding DNA: TGCAGCGTTGAAACCCCCCAGGGGGCGAACACTGAAGCTTTCTTT.

The J gene is TRBJ2-5, the V gene TRBV5-1; D is ambiguous. Germline loops: CDR1 SGHRS, CDR2 YFSETQ. V lost 0 bases and J 1 base, leaving 7 bases between the germline ends. The CDR3 runs to 14 residues. As DNA, the CDR3 is TGCGCCAGCAGCTTGGGGGCAGCCCAAGAGACCCAGTACTTC. Its protein is CASSLGAAQETQYF. Full variable domain (remainder filled in from reference TRBV5-1 and TRBJ2-5): KAGVTQTPRYLIKTRGQQVTLSCSPISGHRSVSWYQQTPGQGLQFLFEYFSETQRNKGNFPGRFSGRQFSNSRSEMNVSTLELGDSALYLCASSLGAAQETQYFGPGTRLLVL.

The chain couples TRBV27 to TRBJ2-5; D call uncertain. The CDR3 has 14 residues. CDR1 and CDR2 (germline): MNHEY, SMNVEV (reference sequence). V lost 5 bases, J lost 2 bases, and 12 bases lay in between. The CDR3 DNA reads as TGTGCCAGCAGTCGTGACTCGGATCAAGAGACCCAGTACTTC. Translation gives CASSRDSDQETQYF.

The chain couples TRBV2 to TRBJ2-1; D remains ambiguous. The CDR3 spans 12 residues. CDR1 is SNHLY, CDR2 FYNNEI, per germline. V was pared by 8 bases and J by 4 bases, with 9 bases between. The CDR3: CASLLTYNEQFF. CDR3 DNA sequence: TGTGCCAGCTTACTAACTTACAATGAGCAGTTCTTC.

This clone has just a few counts. V usage is TRBV10-3 and J usage is TRBJ2-2, with 8 nucleotides matching TRBD2. CDR3 length: 15 amino acids. J lost 6 bases, V lost 5 bases, and 8 bases had no gene match. The germline CDR1 and CDR2 sequences are ENHRY and SYGVKD. The CDR3 DNA sequence: TGTGCCATCAGTCCGGGGGGGCGTAGTGCCGGGGAGCTGTTTTTT. It translates to CAISPGGRSAGELFF.

V usage is TRBV28 and J usage is TRBJ2-5, with a possible D match to TRBD1 (5 bases). With 6 bases removed from V and 4 bases from J, the gap between germline ends came to 24 bases. The germline V gene has CDR1 MDHEN and CDR2 SYDVKM. This CDR3 spans 17 amino acids. The CDR3 DNA follows: TGTGCCAGCAGCCCCCACCGGGTAGCAGGGTTAGGAGAGACCCAGTACTTC. It codes for CASSPHRVAGLGETQYF. The full variable domain, its missing parts supplied by reference TRBV28 and TRBJ2-5, is DVKVTQSSRYLVKRTGEKVFLECVQDMDHENMFWYRQDPGLGLRLIYFSYDVKMKEKGDIPEGYSVSREKKERFSLILESASTNQTSMYLCASSPHRVAGLGETQYFGPGTRLLVL.

The chain joins TRBV5-1 to TRBJ2-7; no definite D call. The germline V gene has CDR1 SGHRS and CDR2 YFSETQ. The CDR3 has 13 amino acids. Trimming shortened V by 3 bases and J by 3 bases, and 10 bases separated the two germline ends. Here the CDR3 reads CASSSSGLYEQYF. For the CDR3, the DNA is TGCGCCAGCAGCTCGTCCGGTCTCTACGAGCAGTACTTC. The variable domain in full, completed from reference TRBV5-1 and TRBJ2-7, reads KAGVTQTPRYLIKTRGQQVTLSCSPISGHRSVSWYQQTPGQGLQFLFEYFSETQRNKGNFPGRFSGRQFSNSRSEMNVSTLELGDSALYLCASSSSGLYEQYFGPGTRLTVT.

V usage is TRBV25-1 and J usage is TRBJ2-7, with 7 bases matching TRBD1. The V gene's germline CDR1 is MGHDK and CDR2 SYGVNS. The CDR3 runs 17 residues. V gave up 5 bases and J gave up 6 bases; unmatched junction bases: 19. CDR3 DNA sequence: TGTGCCAGCAGTTCGGGGCAATACGGGACAGAAGAAGTCGAGCAGTACTTC. Translation gives CASSSGQYGTEEVEQYF.

The chain carries TRBV27 and TRBJ2-1, with 8 bases lining up with TRBD2. Germline V gives CDR1 MNHEY, CDR2 SMNVEV (reference sequence). The ends lost 4 bases at V and 7 bases at J; junction bases unmatched: 6. This CDR3 contains 14 residues. CDR3 sequence reads: CASSSGLAVNEQFF. The CDR3, as DNA: TGTGCCAGCAGTTCCGGACTAGCAGTTAATGAGCAGTTCTTC.

The V and J genes are TRBV5-1 and TRBJ2-7; TRBD1 agrees at 7 bases. This CDR3 has 14 residues. V was clipped by 4 bases and J by 4 bases; unmatched bases: 8. Germline CDR1 reads SGHRS; CDR2 reads YFSETQ. In DNA, the CDR3 is TGCGCCAGCAGCCAAGACAGGGCTGGGTACGAGCAGTACTTC. Encoded protein: CASSQDRAGYEQYF.

V is TRBV16 and J is TRBJ1-2, with TRBD1 identical over 8 bases. Trimming took 1 base from V and 7 from J; bases not matched to a gene: 5. The CDR3 sequence is 14 residues long. The germline V gene has CDR1 KGHSY and CDR2 FQNENV. In nucleotides, the CDR3 is TGTGCCAGCAGCCAATGGCAGGGGGCTTCTGGCTACACCTTC. It is translated as CASSQWQGASGYTF.

V usage is TRBV7-9 and J usage is TRBJ2-2; 11 bases line up with TRBD2. The germline CDR1 and CDR2 sequences are SEHNR and FQNEAQ (reference sequence). This CDR3 spans 17 amino acids. The J segment lost 1 base and the V segment lost 5 bases, leaving 6 bases of the junction unmatched. The CDR3 DNA reads as TGTGCCAGCAGCGCAACTAGCGGGAGATGGAACACCGGGGAGCTGTTTTTT. Translating it yields CASSATSGRWNTGELFF.

This chain uses TRBV5-1 with TRBJ2-3, with 10 bases aligning to TRBD2. Looked up from germline, CDR1 is SGHRS and CDR2 is YFSETQ. With V trimmed by 3 bases and J by 1 base, 17 bases remained unmatched. The CDR3 loop spans 20 amino acids. The CDR3 DNA follows: TGCGCCAGCAGCTCCCGTCAGGGGACTAGCGCCCCGCGGGGCACAGATACGCAGTATTTT. Translation: CASSSRQGTSAPRGTDTQYF.

The rearrangement uses TRBV5-1 and TRBJ2-7; 7 bases map to TRBD1. The length of the CDR3 is 14 residues. V trimming: 2 bases; J trimming: 7 bases; junction bases outside the gene matches: 9. Germline V lookup: CDR1 SGHRS, CDR2 YFSETQ. DNA for the CDR3: TGCGCCAGCAGCTTCTCATTCGGACAGGTAGAGCAGTACTTC. It translates to CASSFSFGQVEQYF.

The rearrangement joins TRBV27 to TRBJ2-5; D is possibly TRBD1 (5 bases). Germline V gives CDR1 MNHEY, CDR2 SMNVEV (reference sequence). V lost 7 bases and J 7 bases, leaving 25 bases between the germline ends. This CDR3 has 16 residues. CDR3 loop: CASNRGRAPAQGTQYF. CDR3 coding DNA: TGTGCCAGCAATAGAGGAAGAGCTCCCGCCCAGGGGACCCAGTACTTC.